This TCR beta chain was identified in a study of blood T cell repertoires in COVID-19. Background on the study: Sites across the United States, Italy and Spain contributed samples from acute and convalescent COVID-19. Nucleic acid was either cDNA or gDNA, and it came from T cells, B-cell-depleted T cells, or PBMCs.

Original handling: Researchers report that nucleated cell counts were estimated from reference gene primer amplification. Using immunoSEQ multiplex PCR, the repertoire was profiled, and TCRdb retains in-frame clones only, with some absent. V, J and clone size derive from that table, while D and trimming were established from the DNA sequence. This table has tens of thousands of clones, roughly 85% appearing once. This CDR3 spans 17 amino acids. Germline assignment: CDR1 LGHNA and CDR2 YSLEER. V lost 2 bases and J lost 7, with 21 bases in between. The TCR was taken from a human donor in a cohort sampled during active COVID-19. The chain uses TRBV4-3 and TRBJ2-1; possibly TRBD1 for D (6 bases). The sample taken for sequencing was peripheral blood. CDR3 amino acids: CASSQKGAGVAWNEQFF. The CDR3 coding sequence is TGCGCCAGCAGCCAAAAGGGAGCAGGGGTAGCATGGAATGAGCAGTTCTTC.